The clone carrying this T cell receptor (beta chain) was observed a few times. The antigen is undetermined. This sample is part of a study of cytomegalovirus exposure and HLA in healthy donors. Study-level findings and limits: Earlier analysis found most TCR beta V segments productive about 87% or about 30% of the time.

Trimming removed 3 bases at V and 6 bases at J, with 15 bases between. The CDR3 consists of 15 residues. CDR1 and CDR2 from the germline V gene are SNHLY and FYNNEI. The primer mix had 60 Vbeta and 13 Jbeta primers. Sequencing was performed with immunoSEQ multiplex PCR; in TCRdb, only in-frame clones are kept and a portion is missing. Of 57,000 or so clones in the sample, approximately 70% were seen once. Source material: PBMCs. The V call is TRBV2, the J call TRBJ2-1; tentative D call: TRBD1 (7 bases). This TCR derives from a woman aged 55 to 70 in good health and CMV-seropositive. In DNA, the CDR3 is TGTGCCAGCAGTGAGGGCAGGGGGGTTCGCAATGAGCAGTTCTTC. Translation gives CASSEGRGVRNEQFF.